A single T cell receptor (beta chain) is shown here with its context. As defined, naive CD8 cells were CD45RO-negative and positively selected for CCR7, with terminally differentiated effector memory CD45RA+ cells excluded. Donors comprised only Caucasian adults living in Nashville, Tennessee. These data are taken from a study of shared clonotypes between healthy human individuals. Study-wide context: For every donor, three CD4 naive, three CD4 memory, two CD8 naive and one CD8 memory plates were used.

CDR3 size: 15 residues. From germline, CDR1 is SGHAT and CDR2 FQDESV (reference sequence). The ends were cut back, 1 base at V and 1 base at J, with 10 bases in the middle. Sequencing used immunoSEQ multiplex PCR; TCRdb keeps in-frame clones, though not all of them. The table has some 2.1 million clones, 85% to 95% seen once. This receptor was obtained from a man aged 18 to 29 in good health. Some clones in this sample may be carry-over from other donors' samples. The J gene is TRBJ2-5, the V gene TRBV11-1; tentatively, D is TRBD1 (5 bases). Material: naive CD8+ T cells from PBMCs. CDR3 nucleotide sequence: TGTGCCAGCAGCTTAGGAGACAGATTCCAAGAGACCCAGTACTTC. Its protein product is CASSLGDRFQETQYF. The full variable domain, its missing parts supplied by reference TRBV11-1 and TRBJ2-5, is EAEVAQSPRYKITEKSQAVAFWCDPISGHATLYWYRQILGQGPELLVQFQDESVVDDSQLPKDRFSAERLKGVDSTLKIQPAELGDSAMYLCASSLGDRFQETQYFGPGTRLLVL.